The TCR beta chain described here comes from a study of low-dose radiotherapy and immunotherapy resistance in tumors. Study-level background: Cohort 1 got 0.5 Gy per fraction every 2 weeks, 6.5 Gy in total. Intravenous administration to patients comprised nivolumab at 240 mg every two weeks and ipilimumab at 1 mg/kg every six weeks.

First-strand cDNA relied on TRAV- and TRBV-specific primers spanning alpha and beta chains. The TCRs were subjected to amplification over about 20 PCR cycles employing a constant-region primer in conjunction with a V-primer adapter. Using its own MiXCR run on the reads, TCRdb lists one record per CDR3 protein. The table has 35,000 to 45,000 distinct CDR3 sequences, around 25% seen once; the top ten hold roughly a tenth. By frequency in the sample, this clonotype is medium-sized. Time point indicated: after trial treatment. Specified treatment: LDRT plus nivolumab, ipilimumab, low-dose cyclophosphamide and aspirin (RACIN trial). Donors were dosed with nivolumab and ipilimumab; they also received aspirin, low-dose cyclophosphamide and low-dose radiotherapy. Per germline, CDR1 SGHTA and CDR2 FQGNSA. The germline V and J ends were trimmed by 4 bases and 8 bases, with 14 bases remaining between them. This CDR3 contains 14 residues.

The V and J genes are TRBV7-2 and TRBJ2-2, with D unclear. The sequence was obtained from a male donor with prostate cancer. The sample here was PBMCs, taken after low-dose radiotherapy plus immunotherapy. DNA for the CDR3: TGTGCCAGCAGCTCCGGGCCCAACCTTGGGGAGCTGTTTTTT. Translating it yields CASSSGPNLGELFF.